A selection of T cell receptor beta chains follows, all from one sample in a study of CD4 T cells in relation to SARS-CoV-2 and coronaviruses. These receptors have no known antigen. Profiling relied on immunoSEQ multiplex PCR, and the TCRdb table lists in-frame clones only, not all of them. The sample lists 20,000 or so clones, approximately 84% occurring once. Source material: CD4+ T cells from PBMCs, cultured in vitro. The receptor source for this set is a human donor in good health. Both conserved end residues are part of each CDR3. Fields, in order: D gene, V gene, clone size, J gene, CDR3 protein, CDR3 DNA. D genes are given only for firm matches. The size entry is marked missing in some rows and otherwise reads once, few, many or a size class.

TRBD2,TRBV18,.,TRBJ2-3,CASSPIGLADTDTQYF,TGTGCCAGCTCACCAATCGGACTAGCGGACACAGATACGCAGTATTTT
.,TRBV23-1,.,TRBJ1-4,CASSQGSNEKLFF,TGCGCCAGCAGTCAAGGGAGCAATGAAAAACTGTTTTTT
.,TRBV5-6,.,TRBJ1-1,CASSLAVGTEAFF,TGTGCCAGCAGCTTGGCTGTCGGCACTGAAGCTTTCTTT
.,TRBV24-1,once,TRBJ2-3,CATSDPAGGLVDTQYF,TGTGCCACCAGTGATCCCGCCGGGGGGCTCGTAGATACGCAGTATTTT
.,TRBV11-2,.,TRBJ2-3,CASSVDSPDTQYF,TGTGCCAGCAGCGTGGACTCCCCAGATACGCAGTATTTT
TRBD1,TRBV11-3,.,TRBJ1-1,CARIDREGDTEAFF,TGTGCCCGTATCGACAGGGAAGGAGACACTGAAGCTTTCTTT
TRBD2,TRBV12-5,few,TRBJ2-2,CASGLGRGLAGGETGELFF,TGTGCTAGTGGTTTGGGGAGGGGACTAGCGGGAGGCGAAACCGGGGAGCTGTTTTTT
TRBD1,TRBV12-5,once,TRBJ2-7,CASGSSREQGRYEQYF,TGTGCTAGTGGTTCTTCTCGAGAACAGGGGCGTTACGAGCAGTACTTC
TRBD1,TRBV10-3,.,TRBJ1-5,CAISSRQGVQPQHF,TGTGCCATCAGTTCGAGACAGGGTGTCCAGCCCCAGCATTTT
.,TRBV3-1/TRBV3-2,.,TRBJ2-3,CASSLLQGRDTQYF,TGTGCCAGCAGCCTCTTACAGGGAAGGGATACGCAGTATTTT
TRBD1,TRBV28,.,TRBJ2-1,CAIKDRGNEQFF,TGTGCCATCAAAGACAGGGGCAATGAGCAGTTCTTC